The clone carrying this T cell receptor (beta chain) came up a few times. Antigen specificity is unknown. Under 3 months was the duration of disease in ophthalmopathy patients, who also had a Clinical Activity Score of at least 3 and a NOSPECS grade of at least 4. Amplification targeted TCR beta CDR3 regions from RNA transcripts. First-round RT-PCR with HTBI primers amplified the TCR CDR3 region. TCRdb processed the multiplex PCR reads anew with MiXCR; each CDR3 protein has one entry. The sample lists some 570,000 distinct CDR3 sequences, approximately 17% seen once, with 15% to 20% in the top ten. The data were taken from a study of T cells in Graves' hyperthyroidism and ophthalmopathy. Study context: Initial diagnosis, before any treatment, was when peripheral blood was collected.

Study-wide findings and caveats: Model-based prediction identified ophthalmopathy a median 6.5 months prior to its onset.

The ends lost 3 bases at V and 15 bases at J; junction bases unmatched: 7. CDR1 and CDR2 from the germline V gene are SNHLY and FYNNEI. CDR3 length equals 12 residues. The sequence came from a woman between 18 and 29 years old with Graves' ophthalmopathy. The chain is built from TRBV2 and TRBJ2-1; 8 nucleotides agree with TRBD2. What was sequenced was blood. CDR3 coding DNA: TGTGCCAGCAGTGATGGGGTAGCGGGACGGTTCTTC. It yields the protein CASSDGVAGRFF.